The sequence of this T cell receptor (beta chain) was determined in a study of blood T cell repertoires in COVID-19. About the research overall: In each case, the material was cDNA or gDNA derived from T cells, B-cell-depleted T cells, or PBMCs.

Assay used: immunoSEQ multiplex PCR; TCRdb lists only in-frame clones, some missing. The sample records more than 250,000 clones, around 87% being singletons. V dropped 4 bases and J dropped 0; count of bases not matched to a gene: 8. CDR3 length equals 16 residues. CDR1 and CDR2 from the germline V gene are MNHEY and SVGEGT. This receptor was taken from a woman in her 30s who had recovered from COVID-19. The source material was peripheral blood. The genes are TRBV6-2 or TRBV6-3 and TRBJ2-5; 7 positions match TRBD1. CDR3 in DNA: TGTGCCAGCAGTTCCCCCACGGGACAGAACCAAGAGACCCAGTACTTC. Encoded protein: CASSSPTGQNQETQYF.